The 9 T cell receptor beta chains below were found in one sample sequenced in a study of regulatory T cells in long-lasting Graves disease. The time point here: newly diagnosed GD, antithyroid drugs for less than 3 months. RNA isolated from PBMCs was used to make the TCR library. For TCR beta, libraries came from iRepertoire HTBI primers and Arm-PCR of CDR3 regions. TCRdb re-analysed the multiplex PCR reads in MiXCR, keeping a single row per CDR3 protein. The table lists around 250,000 distinct CDR3 sequences, approximately 16% of them singletons. The input for sequencing was peripheral blood mononuclear cells (PBMCs), taken at new diagnosis, from a patient treated with antithyroid drugs. Receptor source: a female donor with Graves disease.

This clonotype was picked up many times. This chain joins TRBV7-9 and TRBJ1-1; 10 bases fit TRBD1. This CDR3 has 16 amino acids. The V gene's germline CDR1 is SEHNR and CDR2 FQNEAQ (reference sequence). After removal of 1 base from V and 3 bases from J, the junction contained 5 bases not matched to a gene. CDR3 residues: CASSLGRTGGDTEAFF. Written as DNA, the CDR3 is TGTGCCAGCAGCTTAGGAAGGACAGGGGGGGACACTGAAGCTTTCTTT.

This clonotype occurred many times. The chain links TRBV12-3 or TRBV12-4 to TRBJ2-1; no definite D call. CDR3 length: 11 amino acids. V was trimmed by 5 bases and J by 7 bases, leaving 6 bases between them. The CDR3 DNA reads TGTGCCAGCAGTACAACAAATGAGCAGTTCTTC. This gives the protein CASSTTNEQFF.

The rearrangement uses TRBV3-1 and TRBJ2-1, with TRBD1 as a possible D gene (6 bases). Germline CDR1 and CDR2: LGHDT and YNNKEL (reference sequence). Trimming left V 2 bases short and J 4 bases short, with 12 bases between. This CDR3 comprises 15 residues. DNA of the CDR3: TGTGCCAGCAGCCAATTCTGGGGGCGGTACAATGAGCAGTTCTTC. Translating it yields CASSQFWGRYNEQFF.

This clonotype was seen many times. The chain joins TRBV19 to TRBJ1-1, with 10 bases that match TRBD1. The junction had 6 bases not matched to a gene; V was cut back by 6 bases and J by 5 bases. Germline V gene data show CDR1 as LNHDA and CDR2 as SQIVND (reference sequence). The length of the CDR3 is 14 residues. CDR3 sequence (DNA): TGTGCCAGTAGGATGAGGACAGGGGGGACTGAAGCTTTCTTT. Translation: CASRMRTGGTEAFF.

This clonotype was picked up many times. This rearrangement joins TRBV19 to TRBJ2-1, with 8 bases lining up with TRBD2. Trimming cost V 3 bases and J 8 bases; bases outside gene matches: 9. The length of the CDR3 is 15 residues. In germline, CDR1 is LNHDA, CDR2 SQIVND (reference sequence). DNA for the CDR3: TGTGCCAGTAGTATTGAAGGGCGGGAGGAGGATGAGCAGTTCTTC. Translation: CASSIEGREEDEQFF.

This clonotype came up many times. The chain links TRBV24-1 to TRBJ2-5; 7 bases are shared with TRBD1. Germline CDR1 reads KGHDR; CDR2 reads SFDVKD. The CDR3 is 15 amino acids. V lost 4 bases to trimming and J lost 7 bases; unmatched junction nucleotides: 11. CDR3 sequence: CATSDSGTDKATQYF. DNA of the CDR3: TGTGCCACCAGTGACTCCGGGACAGATAAGGCGACCCAGTACTTC.

There are many counts of this clonotype. The CDR3 reads CSAPGLTYEQYF. The CDR3 nucleotides are TGCAGTGCTCCGGGACTAACCTACGAGCAGTACTTC. The chain couples TRBV20-1 to TRBJ2-7, with 7 bases lining up with TRBD2. J gave up 2 bases and V 5 bases, and 3 bases lay outside the gene matches. CDR1 and CDR2 from the germline V gene are DFQATT and SNEGSKA (reference sequence). The CDR3 consists of 12 residues.

The V and J genes are TRBV7-2 and TRBJ2-7, with TRBD2 matching 11 bases. V gave up 4 bases and J gave up 5 bases; unmatched junction bases: 10. The CDR3 is 16 amino acids. Germline CDR1 and CDR2: SGHTA and FQGNSA. The CDR3 DNA sequence: TGTGCCAGCAGCTCCCAATCTAGCGGGAGGTCTGACGAGCAGTACTTC. Translated, it gives CASSSQSSGRSDEQYF.

This clonotype occurred many times. The chain carries TRBV20-1 and TRBJ2-7, with 9 bases identical to TRBD2. Germline V gene lookup returns CDR1 DFQATT and CDR2 SNEGSKA (reference sequence). The V and J ends lost 5 bases and 4 bases, in that order; junction bases with no gene match: 9. The CDR3 covers 14 residues. The CDR3 region is CSAAPASGTYEQYF. CDR3 DNA sequence: TGCAGTGCTGCCCCGGCTAGCGGGACGTACGAGCAGTACTTC.